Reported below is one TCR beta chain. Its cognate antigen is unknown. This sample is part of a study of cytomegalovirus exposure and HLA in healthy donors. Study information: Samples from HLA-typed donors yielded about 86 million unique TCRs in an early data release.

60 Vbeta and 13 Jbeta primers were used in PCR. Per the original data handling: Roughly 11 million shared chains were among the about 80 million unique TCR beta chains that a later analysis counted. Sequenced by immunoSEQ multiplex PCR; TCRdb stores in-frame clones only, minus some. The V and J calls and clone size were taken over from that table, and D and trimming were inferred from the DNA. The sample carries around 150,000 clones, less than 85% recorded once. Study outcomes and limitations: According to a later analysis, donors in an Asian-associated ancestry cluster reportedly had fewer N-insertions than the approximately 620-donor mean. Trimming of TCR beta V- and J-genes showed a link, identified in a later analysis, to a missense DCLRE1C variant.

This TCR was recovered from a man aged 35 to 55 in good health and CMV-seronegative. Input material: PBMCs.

CDR3 region: CASSLELAGGEQYF. CDR3 coding DNA: TGTGCCAGCAGCTTAGAACTAGCGGGAGGCGAGCAGTACTTC. The genes are TRBV11-1 and TRBJ2-7; TRBD2 aligns across 12 bases. V was pared by 1 base and J by 6 bases, with 1 base of the junction left unmatched. The length of the CDR3 is 14 residues. CDR1 and CDR2 (germline): SGHAT, FQDESV (reference sequence).